The clone carrying this TCR beta chain was detected only a few times. Its antigen is undetermined. CDR1 is MDHEN and CDR2 is SYDVKM in the germline V gene. J lost 6 bases, V lost 3 bases, and 6 bases had no gene match. This CDR3 spans 14 amino acids. This sample is part of a study of shared clonotypes between healthy human individuals. Study results and limitations: Against clonotypes common to all four donors, non-shared ones had lower generation probabilities.

The input for sorted-subset replicate PCRs was approximately 190 ng DNA, tens of thousands of T cell genomes. The repertoire was sequenced with immunoSEQ multiplex PCR; TCRdb's copy has only in-frame clones and lacks some. The sample carries about 2,500,000 clones, roughly 92% recorded once. The chain recombines TRBV28 with TRBJ1-2; 8 bases agree with TRBD1. The specimen was naive CD4+ T cells sorted from blood. Regarding subset: CD45RA+ positively selected. The origin of this receptor is a man younger than 35 in good health. The CDR3 is CASSFQDRADGYTF. The CDR3 bases are TGTGCCAGCAGTTTCCAGGACAGGGCGGATGGCTACACCTTC.